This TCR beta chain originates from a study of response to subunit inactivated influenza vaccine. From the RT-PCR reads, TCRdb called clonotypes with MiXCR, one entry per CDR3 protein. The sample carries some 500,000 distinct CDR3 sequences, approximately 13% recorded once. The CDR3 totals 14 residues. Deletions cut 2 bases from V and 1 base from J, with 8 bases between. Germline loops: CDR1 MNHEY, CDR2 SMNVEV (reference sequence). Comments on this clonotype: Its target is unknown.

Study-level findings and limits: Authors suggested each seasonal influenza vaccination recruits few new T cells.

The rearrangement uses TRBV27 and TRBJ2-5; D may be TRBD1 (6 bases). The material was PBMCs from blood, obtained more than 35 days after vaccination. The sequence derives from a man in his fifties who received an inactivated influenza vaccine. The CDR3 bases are TGTGCCAGCAGTTTAATACAGGGCCAAGAGACCCAGTACTTC. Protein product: CASSLIQGQETQYF.